The 20 T cell receptor beta chains below all came from one sample that was sequenced in a study of blood T cell dynamics during melanoma immunotherapy. Time point meaning: pre-treatment baseline. TCRdb keeps only in-frame clones here, not all; method: immunoSEQ multiplex PCR. Here the sample spans about 10,000 clones, 86% being singletons. The sample was blood, taken from a patient treated with checkpoint blockade. These receptors came from a human donor with melanoma.

This chain links TRBV29-1 with TRBJ2-3; TRBD2 matches 8 bases. With V trimmed by 7 bases and J by 3 bases, 9 bases remained unmatched. The CDR3 is made up of 14 amino acids. The germline V gene has CDR1 SQVTM and CDR2 ANQGSEA. CDR3 region: CSATPGGPTDTQYF. CDR3 DNA sequence: TGCAGCGCCACACCGGGGGGGCCTACAGATACGCAGTATTTT.

In its sample, this clone was seen a few times. The chain couples TRBV19 to TRBJ1-6; possible D gene TRBD1, 5 bases. This CDR3 region has 13 residues. The V and J ends lost 6 bases and 5 bases respectively, with 8 bases between them. Germline assignment: CDR1 LNHDA and CDR2 SQIVND (reference sequence). CDR3 sequence reads: CASRSGNNSPLHF. In DNA, the CDR3 is TGTGCCAGTAGATCAGGGAATAATTCACCCCTCCACTTT.

The chain employs TRBV18 and TRBJ2-2, with D tentatively TRBD1 (5 bases). This CDR3 region has 14 residues. Trimming shortened V by 4 bases and J by 6 bases, and 12 bases separated the two germline ends. Germline V gene data show CDR1 as KGHSH and CDR2 as LQKENI. CDR3 coding DNA: TGTGCCAGCTCACGAGTTCAGGGTGCCGGGGAGCTGTTTTTT. Its protein is CASSRVQGAGELFF.

The rearrangement joins TRBV2 to TRBJ2-7, with TRBD1 as a possible D gene (5 bases). The CDR3 consists of 14 residues. The V gene's germline CDR1 is SNHLY and CDR2 FYNNEI. Trimming pared 4 bases from V and 8 bases from J, leaving 18 bases between. CDR3 amino acids: CASSGLGARIQQYF. CDR3 DNA: TGTGCCAGCAGTGGTTTAGGGGCCAGGATTCAGCAGTACTTC.

The count of this clone is one. The chain links TRBV7-9 to TRBJ1-2; TRBD1 agrees at 7 bases. Germline V gene data show CDR1 as SEHNR and CDR2 as FQNEAQ (reference sequence). The CDR3 length is 16 residues. With V trimmed by 4 bases and J by 4 bases, 12 bases remained unmatched. In nucleotides, the CDR3 is TGTGCCAGCAGCTACCCCTCCCAGGGGGGCGGCTATGGCTACACCTTC. Protein sequence: CASSYPSQGGGYGYTF. The entire variable domain, with the rest obtained from reference TRBV7-9 and TRBJ1-2, is as follows: DTGVSQNPRHKITKRGQNVTFRCDPISEHNRLYWYRQTLGQGPEFLTYFQNEAQLEKSRLLSDRFSAERPKGSFSTLEIQRTEQGDSAMYLCASSYPSQGGGYGYTFGSGTRLTVV.

The chain links TRBV27 to TRBJ2-1, with D perhaps TRBD2 (6 bases). The CDR3 totals 14 residues. Trimming took 6 bases from V and 5 from J, leaving 14 bases between them. Looked up from germline, CDR1 is MNHEY and CDR2 is SMNVEV (reference sequence). DNA of the CDR3: TGTGCCAGCAGCAACGCAGGAGGGAACAATGAGCAGTTCTTC. Amino acids: CASSNAGGNNEQFF.

This chain links TRBV6-5 with TRBJ2-2; 8 positions match TRBD1. The CDR3 is 15 amino acids. Losses at the gene ends were 0 bases for V and 5 bases for J; bases not matched to a gene: 2. The V gene's germline CDR1 is MNHEY and CDR2 SVGAGI. CDR3 protein: CASSYSRTGTGELFF. CDR3 coding DNA: TGTGCCAGCAGTTACTCTAGGACAGGGACCGGGGAGCTGTTTTTT.

This clone was seen once. V is TRBV4-2 and J is TRBJ2-2; 8 bases are shared with TRBD2. CDR1 and CDR2 from the germline V gene are LGHNA and YNFKEQ. The ends lost 3 bases at V and 5 bases at J; junction bases unmatched: 14. This CDR3 contains 18 residues. CDR3 residues: CASSQTGEGGRKTGELFF. CDR3 nucleotide sequence: TGTGCCAGCAGCCAGACCGGGGAGGGCGGGAGGAAAACCGGGGAGCTGTTTTTT.

The genes are TRBV11-3 and TRBJ2-7; either TRBD1 or TRBD2 may supply D (5 bases each). Germline V CDR1 and CDR2: SGHNT, YENEEA. The CDR3 is made up of 13 amino acids. V was clipped by 3 bases and J by 5 bases, with 11 bases between them. The CDR3 DNA reads TGTGCCAGCAGCTTTGGGGGATCTCACGAGCAGTACTTC. This encodes CASSFGGSHEQYF. The full variable domain, its missing parts supplied by reference TRBV11-3 and TRBJ2-7, is EAGVVQSPRYKIIEKKQPVAFWCNPISGHNTLYWYLQNLGQGPELLIRYENEEAVDDSQLPKDRFSAERLKGVDSTLKIQPAELGDSAVYLCASSFGGSHEQYFGPGTRLTVT.

This sequence joins TRBV27 and TRBJ1-2; D is perhaps TRBD1 (5 bases). Germline V gene sequence: CDR1 MNHEY, CDR2 SMNVEV (reference sequence). The CDR3 loop spans 15 amino acids. The V and J ends lost 5 bases and 4 bases respectively, with 17 bases between them. CDR3: CASSPLSGPSYGYTF. CDR3 in DNA: TGTGCCAGCAGTCCACTCTCGGGACCCTCCTATGGCTACACCTTC.

The chain is built from TRBV19 and TRBJ1-5, with a weak D call TRBD1 (6 bases). The CDR3 extends over 19 amino acids. The germline V gene has CDR1 LNHDA and CDR2 SQIVND (reference sequence). V was pared by 5 bases and J by 1 base, with 24 bases between. The CDR3 loop is CASSRLRTANLLSNQPQHF. CDR3 sequence (DNA): TGTGCCAGTAGTCGGCTCCGGACAGCCAATCTCCTGAGCAATCAGCCCCAGCATTTT.

The chain has TRBV27 and TRBJ2-1; TRBD1 aligns across 10 bases. In germline, CDR1 is MNHEY, CDR2 SMNVEV (reference sequence). With V trimmed by 5 bases and J by 2 bases, 3 bases remained unmatched. The CDR3 runs to 15 residues. CDR3: CASSPGTGAYNEQFF. The CDR3 DNA follows: TGTGCCAGCAGTCCCGGGACAGGGGCCTACAATGAGCAGTTCTTC.

The genes are TRBV6-5 and TRBJ2-7; D tentatively fits TRBD1 or TRBD2 (5 bases each). Trimming stripped 6 bases from V and 6 bases from J, with 12 bases between. Germline CDR1 MNHEY, CDR2 SVGAGI. This CDR3 comprises 12 residues. The CDR3 loop is CASRLQDSEQYF. The DNA for the CDR3 is TGTGCCAGCAGATTACAGGACTCCGAGCAGTACTTC.

V is TRBV19 and J is TRBJ2-1; 7 nucleotides line up with TRBD2. Unmatched junction bases numbered 5, after V lost 6 bases and J lost 3 bases. This CDR3 has 14 residues. CDR1 is LNHDA, CDR2 SQIVND, per germline (reference sequence). This CDR3 is CASRTGGGYNEQFF. The CDR3 bases are TGTGCCAGTAGGACGGGAGGAGGCTACAATGAGCAGTTCTTC.

The CDR3 bases are TGCGCCAGCAGCTTGGTATCTCTGGGGGACACTGAAGCTTTCTTT. Its translation is CASSLVSLGDTEAFF. The rearrangement uses TRBV5-1 and TRBJ1-1, with D tentatively TRBD1 (5 bases). The CDR3 totals 15 residues. V was cut by 0 bases and J by 3 bases, with 12 bases left in between. Germline CDR1 and CDR2: SGHRS and YFSETQ.

For the CDR3, the DNA is TGCGCCAGCAGTTTTGGGGGCACTGAAGCTTTCTTT. This sequence encodes CASSFGGTEAFF. The chain links TRBV10-2 to TRBJ1-1, with a possible D match to TRBD1 (5 bases). With 5 bases removed from V and 4 bases from J, the gap between germline ends came to 8 bases. The CDR3 extends over 12 amino acids. Germline CDR1 reads WSHSY; CDR2 reads SAAADI.

This clone was found once. The rearrangement joins TRBV7-2 to TRBJ1-1; the match to TRBD1 covers 8 bases. This CDR3 is built from 13 residues. CDR1 is SGHTA, CDR2 FQGNSA, per germline. Trimming at V came to 5 bases and at J to 7 bases, leaving 6 bases not matched to a gene. The CDR3 coding sequence is TGTGCCAGCAGCCAGGGGGCGCTGGGTGAAGCTTTCTTT. Protein sequence: CASSQGALGEAFF.

The chain links TRBV5-1 to TRBJ2-2; 11 nucleotides line up with TRBD1. Unmatched junction bases numbered 4, after V lost 0 bases and J lost 3 bases. CDR1 is SGHRS, CDR2 YFSETQ, per germline. This CDR3 has 17 residues. The DNA of the CDR3 is TGCGCCAGCAGCTTGGGGACAGGGGGCGCGGACACCGGGGAGCTGTTTTTT. The encoded protein is CASSLGTGGADTGELFF.

This clone was seen just once. The chain links TRBV18 to TRBJ1-2; the match to TRBD1 covers 8 bases. J lost 6 bases, V lost 0 bases, and 6 bases had no gene match. CDR3 length: 15 amino acids. CDR1 is KGHSH and CDR2 is LQKENI in the germline V gene. The CDR3 DNA follows: TGTGCCAGCTCACCACCAGGACAGGGAACTGATGGCTACACCTTC. Translating it yields CASSPPGQGTDGYTF.

The chain joins TRBV7-2 to TRBJ2-5; D could derive from TRBD1 or TRBD2 (5 bases each). This CDR3 spans 12 amino acids. Germline CDR1 is SGHTA and CDR2 is FQGNSA. V was clipped by 2 bases and J by 13 bases, with 14 bases between them. The DNA of the CDR3 is TGTGCCAGCAGCTTATCAGGGACCCTCAGGTACTTC. Protein sequence: CASSLSGTLRYF. The full variable domain, in which reference TRBV7-2 and TRBJ2-5 provide the parts outside the CDR3, is GAGVSQSPSNKVTEKGKDVELRCDPISGHTALYWYRQSLGQGLEFLIYFQGNSAPDKSGLPSDRFSAERTGGSVSTLTIQRTQQEDSAVYLCASSLSGTLRYFGPGTRLLVL.